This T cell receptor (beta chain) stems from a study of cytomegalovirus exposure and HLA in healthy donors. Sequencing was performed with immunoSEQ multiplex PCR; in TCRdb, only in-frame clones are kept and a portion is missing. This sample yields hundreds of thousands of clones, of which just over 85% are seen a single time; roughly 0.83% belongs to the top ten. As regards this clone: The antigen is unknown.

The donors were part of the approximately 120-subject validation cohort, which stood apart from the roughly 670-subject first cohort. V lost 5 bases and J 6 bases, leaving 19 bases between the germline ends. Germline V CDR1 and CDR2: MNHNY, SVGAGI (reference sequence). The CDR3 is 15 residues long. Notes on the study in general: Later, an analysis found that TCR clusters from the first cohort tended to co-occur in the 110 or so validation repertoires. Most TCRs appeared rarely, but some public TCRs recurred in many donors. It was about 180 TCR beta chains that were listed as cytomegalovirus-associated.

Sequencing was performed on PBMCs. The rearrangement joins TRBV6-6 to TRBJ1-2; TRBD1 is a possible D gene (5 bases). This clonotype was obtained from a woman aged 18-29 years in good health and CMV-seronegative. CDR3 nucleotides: TGTGCCAGCAGTAGTCGGACGGGTGGGGGGGATGGCTACACCTTC. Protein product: CASSSRTGGGDGYTF.